These T cell receptor beta chains were read from a single sample in a study of response to subunit inactivated influenza vaccine. Using its own MiXCR run on the RT-PCR reads, TCRdb lists one record per CDR3 protein. The sample shows 400,000 to 650,000 distinct CDR3 sequences, around 7.7% of them seen only once. This sample comprised PBMCs from blood, obtained roughly 24 months after vaccination. The receptors shown here come from a man aged 50 to 75 who received an inactivated influenza vaccine. The CDR3 runs from the conserved cysteine through the conserved F or W. Each record gives: clone size, D gene, V gene, CDR3 protein. The D gene is left open where the match is weak. The size of a clone is reported for some rows only, either as once, few or many, or as a class for expanded clones.

clone size: few
D gene: TRBD1
V gene: TRBV28
CDR3 protein: CASSSGTGLNRYSTDTQYF

clone size: many
D gene: .
V gene: TRBV12-3/TRBV12-4
CDR3 protein: CASSWAGHNQPQHF

clone size: .
D gene: TRBD2
V gene: TRBV4-1
CDR3 protein: CASSQDDWTSGSRNEQFF

clone size: many
D gene: .
V gene: TRBV10-3
CDR3 protein: CAISPQETQYF

clone size: few
D gene: .
V gene: TRBV23-1
CDR3 protein: CASSQRQYQETQYF

clone size: many
D gene: TRBD1
V gene: TRBV6-6
CDR3 protein: CASSYGGQGNGYTF

clone size: .
D gene: .
V gene: TRBV29-1
CDR3 protein: CSVGGSGYADTQYF

clone size: .
D gene: TRBD1
V gene: TRBV20-1
CDR3 protein: CSARRQGIDEKLFF

clone size: many
D gene: .
V gene: TRBV7-2
CDR3 protein: CASSPSLAKNIQYF

clone size: many
D gene: .
V gene: TRBV5-6
CDR3 protein: CASSFMYEQYF

clone size: few
D gene: .
V gene: TRBV27
CDR3 protein: CASSFKTGSNEKLFF

clone size: few
D gene: .
V gene: TRBV5-5
CDR3 protein: CASSLAPGAGTDTQYF

clone size: few
D gene: .
V gene: TRBV29-1
CDR3 protein: CSVKRVTNEKLFF

clone size: few
D gene: TRBD2
V gene: TRBV10-3
CDR3 protein: CAISEVPGLAGNTDTQYF

clone size: .
D gene: TRBD2
V gene: TRBV7-9
CDR3 protein: CASSSGLADMDSYEQYF

clone size: few
D gene: TRBD2
V gene: TRBV6-1
CDR3 protein: CASVLAGRVDYEQYF

clone size: few
D gene: .
V gene: TRBV2
CDR3 protein: CASSELGIGANVLTF

clone size: many
D gene: .
V gene: TRBV11-2
CDR3 protein: CASSLGLEHTQYF

clone size: few
D gene: .
V gene: TRBV6-5
CDR3 protein: CASSYSRRTNTGELFF

clone size: few
D gene: TRBD2
V gene: TRBV10-3
CDR3 protein: CAISGKTSGQETQYF

clone size: .
D gene: TRBD1
V gene: TRBV28
CDR3 protein: CASRPGQGALTYEQYF

clone size: few
D gene: .
V gene: TRBV28
CDR3 protein: CASIRGGGTLQYF

clone size: .
D gene: .
V gene: TRBV5-1
CDR3 protein: CASSLAVGKETQYF

clone size: many
D gene: .
V gene: TRBV3-1
CDR3 protein: CASSPPRRVYGYTF

clone size: once
D gene: .
V gene: TRBV6-2/TRBV6-3
CDR3 protein: CASSYRDRSAYSNQPQHF

clone size: few
D gene: .
V gene: TRBV12-3/TRBV12-4
CDR3 protein: CASSSRQGGHEQYF

clone size: many
D gene: TRBD2
V gene: TRBV11-2
CDR3 protein: CASSLASGGFYEQYF

clone size: few
D gene: .
V gene: TRBV20-1
CDR3 protein: CSAQIPSSVRNTEVFF

clone size: .
D gene: TRBD2
V gene: TRBV20-1
CDR3 protein: CSARDPAGGTGEQFF

clone size: many
D gene: TRBD2
V gene: TRBV28
CDR3 protein: CASSPFSGRAGVEQFF

clone size: few
D gene: TRBD1
V gene: TRBV5-1
CDR3 protein: CASKGTGLGDEQFF

clone size: .
D gene: .
V gene: TRBV9
CDR3 protein: CASSVDRGALQETQYF

clone size: many
D gene: TRBD1
V gene: TRBV30
CDR3 protein: CACLGQGYTGELFF

clone size: few
D gene: .
V gene: TRBV9
CDR3 protein: CASSILGRTLTDTQYF

clone size: .
D gene: TRBD1
V gene: TRBV4-1
CDR3 protein: CASSPMTGGSYEQYF

clone size: many
D gene: TRBD2
V gene: TRBV15
CDR3 protein: CATSRPAGGQETQYF

clone size: many
D gene: TRBD2
V gene: TRBV5-1
CDR3 protein: CASSAVYSGTSSYEQYF

clone size: .
D gene: .
V gene: TRBV6-6
CDR3 protein: CASSHPPGQPQHF

clone size: .
D gene: .
V gene: TRBV10-1
CDR3 protein: CASGRLGELFF

clone size: few
D gene: TRBD2
V gene: TRBV27
CDR3 protein: CASRRLAGGDTQYF